A single sample is the source of the 14 T cell receptor beta chains below, sequenced in a study of T-cell reconstitution after alpha-beta-depleted transplantation in children. Unique molecular identifiers were incorporated when the TCRbeta library was constructed. Each CDR3 protein is one row after TCRdb ran MiXCR on the PCR reads. The table includes 800,000 to 1,000,000 distinct CDR3 sequences, about 30% detected once. The material sequenced was PBMCs, mostly from graft donor cells, taken 360 days after TCRalphabeta/CD19-depleted stem cell transplant. These TCRs come from a boy less than two years old who had a stem cell transplant for SCID, so the T cells may come from the graft donor.

This clonotype came up a few times. The rearrangement links TRBV6-5 to TRBJ2-1, with 8 bases aligning to TRBD1. CDR3 length: 15 residues. CDR1 and CDR2 from the germline V gene are MNHEY and SVGAGI. The J segment lost 0 bases and the V segment lost 7 bases, leaving 5 bases of the junction unmatched. The CDR3 protein is CASNRQGNSYNEQFF. CDR3 in DNA: TGTGCCAGCAATCGACAGGGGAACTCCTACAATGAGCAGTTCTTC.

This chain links TRBV6-5 with TRBJ2-3, with 8 bases fitting TRBD2. Trimming cost V 0 bases and J 6 bases; bases outside gene matches: 14. The germline V gene encodes CDR1 MNHEY and CDR2 SVGAGI. The CDR3 spans 18 residues. CDR3 sequence (DNA): TGTGCCAGCAGTTACTCAGTGGGTAGCGGGGCCCCAGGGGATACGCAGTATTTT. Its translation: CASSYSVGSGAPGDTQYF.

This clonotype was observed a handful of times. V usage is TRBV12-3 or TRBV12-4 and J usage is TRBJ2-1, with a possible D match to TRBD1 (5 bases). The CDR3 has 16 amino acids. Trimming pared 5 bases from V and 5 bases from J, leaving 19 bases between. Here the CDR3 DNA reads TGTGCCAGCAGTCTCCTACCGACAGTCCCCAACAATGAGCAGTTCTTC. This codes for CASSLLPTVPNNEQFF.

This clonotype was found a few times. The V and J genes are TRBV5-1 and TRBJ1-4; no definite D call. Trimming shortened V by 4 bases and J by 5 bases, and 15 bases separated the two germline ends. Germline V lookup: CDR1 SGHRS, CDR2 YFSETQ. The CDR3 contains 15 residues. The CDR3 nucleotides are TGCGCCAGCAGCCCTAGGGAGCTGTTGAATGAAAAACTGTTTTTT. Translated, it gives CASSPRELLNEKLFF.

This clonotype turned up a few times. The gene calls are TRBV7-9 and TRBJ1-1; tentatively, D is TRBD1 (5 bases). Germline loops: CDR1 SEHNR, CDR2 FQNEAQ (reference sequence). V lost 5 bases, J lost 0 bases, and 13 bases lay in between. CDR3 size: 15 residues. CDR3 sequence (DNA): TGTGCCAGCAGCCTGATGGGACGGCTGAACACTGAAGCTTTCTTT. It translates to CASSLMGRLNTEAFF.

This chain uses TRBV25-1 with TRBJ2-1; no reliable D call. The germline V gene has CDR1 MGHDK and CDR2 SYGVNS. The CDR3 is 15 amino acids. Trimming shortened V by 6 bases and J by 0 bases, and 12 bases separated the two germline ends. The CDR3 protein is CASRPGSLSYNEQFF. In DNA form, the CDR3 reads TGTGCCAGCAGACCGGGCTCCCTCTCCTACAATGAGCAGTTCTTC.

This chain joins TRBV12-3 or TRBV12-4 and TRBJ1-2; D perhaps matches TRBD1 (5 bases). The CDR3 loop spans 14 amino acids. Trimming took 7 bases from V and 3 from J, leaving 15 bases between them. The CDR3 nucleotides read TGTGCCAGCACCCCCTGGGACGGTGACTATGGCTACACCTTC. Encoded protein: CASTPWDGDYGYTF.

In this sample, this clonotype turned up many times. This chain links TRBV20-1 with TRBJ2-5; D remains unclear. Per germline, CDR1 DFQATT and CDR2 SNEGSKA (reference sequence). V dropped 6 bases and J dropped 1 base, with 12 bases sitting between them. The CDR3 has 13 amino acids. The CDR3 region has the DNA TGCAGTGCAGGTACCGGACCCCAAGAGACCCAGTACTTC. It specifies CSAGTGPQETQYF.

Here the CDR3 DNA reads TGTGCCAGCAGCCCAGGGGAGCACGCCAATCAGCCCCAGCATTTT. Amino acid sequence: CASSPGEHANQPQHF. The rearrangement links TRBV7-8 to TRBJ1-5, with D tentatively TRBD1 (6 bases). V was shortened by 5 bases and J by 3 bases, with 14 bases between the two germline ends. Germline CDR1 SGHVS, CDR2 FQNEAQ. The CDR3 is made up of 15 amino acids.

This clonotype appeared a few times. V usage is TRBV20-1 and J usage is TRBJ2-3; D uncertain. V lost 2 bases to trimming and J lost 6 bases, with 6 bases between them. CDR1 is DFQATT, CDR2 SNEGSKA, per germline (reference sequence). The CDR3 covers 11 residues. CDR3 sequence: CSARYWDTQYF. The CDR3 region has the DNA TGCAGTGCTAGATACTGGGATACGCAGTATTTT.

The table lists this clonotype with a few counts. V is TRBV4-1 and J is TRBJ2-3; TRBD1 is a possible D gene (5 bases). V lost 8 bases and J lost 4, with 25 bases in between. The CDR3 covers 17 residues. Germline V lookup: CDR1 MGHRA, CDR2 YSYEKL. CDR3 DNA: TGCGCCAGCTCGAAGGGCGGAGAAGGGATAGGGGCAGATACGCAGTATTTT. Translation: CASSKGGEGIGADTQYF.

This clonotype was seen a handful of times. The chain carries TRBV20-1 and TRBJ2-1; TRBD2 aligns across 14 bases. V was clipped by 3 bases and J by 6 bases; unmatched bases: 13. CDR1 is DFQATT and CDR2 is SNEGSKA in the germline V gene (reference sequence). The CDR3 totals 18 residues. The CDR3 region is CSASRLAGGLGFRNEQFF. CDR3 in DNA: TGCAGTGCTAGCAGACTAGCGGGGGGGCTTGGTTTTCGCAATGAGCAGTTCTTC.

This clonotype has at least ten counts. The chain uses TRBV15 and TRBJ2-5; D gene unclear. V lost 5 bases, J lost 5 bases, and 6 bases lay in between. CDR1 LNHNV and CDR2 YYDKDF come from the germline V gene (reference sequence). The CDR3 has 11 residues. The DNA of the CDR3 is TGTGCCACCAGCTCTGGGGAGACCCAGTACTTC. This encodes CATSSGETQYF.

This clonotype came up once. This chain joins TRBV5-1 and TRBJ2-7; 10 bases line up with TRBD2. CDR3 length: 15 residues. Germline V gene data show CDR1 as SGHRS and CDR2 as YFSETQ. Trimming cost V 3 bases and J 3 bases; bases outside gene matches: 6. The DNA of the CDR3 is TGCGCCAGCAGCTCCGGGCTAGCGGGGGTCTACGAGCAGTACTTC. Protein: CASSSGLAGVYEQYF.